What follows are 18 T cell receptor beta chains derived from one specimen sequenced in a study of blood T cell repertoires in COVID-19. Profiled with immunoSEQ multiplex PCR; TCRdb holds only in-frame clones, not every one. The sample has 150,000 or so clones; about four fifths are singletons. Sequenced material: peripheral blood. These receptors were obtained from a woman aged 55-70 years with COVID-19, enrolled during active disease.

The CDR3 nucleotides read TGTGCCAGCAGCACCCGGACTAAGCTCTACGAGCAGTACGTC. Translating it yields CASSTRTKLYEQYV. V gene TRBV7-8 combines with J gene TRBJ2-7; tentatively, D is TRBD2 (6 bases). Trimming removed 5 bases at V and 3 bases at J, with 14 bases between. There are 14 residues in the CDR3. The germline gives CDR1 SGHVS, CDR2 FQNEAQ.

This clone was counted only a few times. V gene TRBV9 combines with J gene TRBJ2-1; 8 nucleotides line up with TRBD2. V lost 0 bases to trimming and J lost 3 bases; unmatched junction nucleotides: 5. The germline V gene encodes CDR1 SGDLS and CDR2 YYNGEE. The CDR3 runs 16 residues. CDR3 coding DNA: TGTGCCAGCAGCGTAGTGGTAGCGGGGTTCTACAATGAGCAGTTCTTC. Its protein product is CASSVVVAGFYNEQFF.

The CDR3 sequence: CASSPGQRHNEQFF. In DNA, the CDR3 is TGTGCCAGCAGTCCGGGACAGAGACACAATGAGCAGTTCTTC. The J gene is TRBJ2-1, the V gene TRBV9, with TRBD1 matching 7 bases. The V segment lost 5 bases and the J segment 5 bases; nucleotides outside the gene matches: 7. The CDR3 runs to 14 residues. The germline CDR1 and CDR2 sequences are SGDLS and YYNGEE.

The chain uses TRBV23-1 and TRBJ2-7; no clear D gene. TRBV23-1 is sorted into the ORF group, with uncertain function. V lost 6 bases to trimming and J lost 5 bases, with 20 bases between them. This CDR3 contains 15 residues. DNA of the CDR3: TGCGCCAGCAGCCGCACGGGTGACTGTGCCCACGAGCAGTACGTC. Translating it yields CASSRTGDCAHEQYV.

The chain employs TRBV12-3 or TRBV12-4 and TRBJ2-7; 7 bases are shared with TRBD1. Germline trimming cut 5 bases from V and 6 bases from J; bases unmatched to any gene: 7. CDR3 size: 13 residues. The CDR3 is CASSVQGISEQYV. The CDR3 DNA follows: TGTGCCAGCAGTGTACAGGGGATCAGCGAGCAGTACGTC.

The chain joins TRBV20-1 to TRBJ2-7, with a tentative D call TRBD2 (6 bases). This CDR3 spans 13 amino acids. V lost 3 bases and J 2 bases, leaving 11 bases between the germline ends. Germline loops: CDR1 DFQATT, CDR2 SNEGSKA (reference sequence). The CDR3 nucleotides read TGCAGTGCTAGTCGGCGGGGCACCTACGAGCAGTACGTC. This translates into CSASRRGTYEQYV.

The V gene is TRBV6-5, the J gene TRBJ2-7; D is perhaps TRBD1 (6 bases). V lost 0 bases, J lost 1 base, and 10 bases lay in between. Looked up from germline, CDR1 is MNHEY and CDR2 is SVGAGI. This CDR3 has 15 amino acids. The CDR3 reads CASSYSVDSSYEQYV. CDR3 sequence (DNA): TGTGCCAGCAGTTACTCGGTGGACAGTTCCTACGAGCAGTACGTC.

This clone has just a few counts. The J gene is TRBJ2-6, the V gene TRBV7-3; 8 bases align to TRBD1. J lost 4 bases, V lost 4 bases, and 3 bases had no gene match. The CDR3 length is 15 residues. From germline, CDR1 is SGHTA and CDR2 FQGTGA. CDR3 nucleotides: TGTGCCAGCAGCTCCAGGGGGCGAGGGGCCAACGTCCTGACTTTC. Translation: CASSSRGRGANVLTF.

The chain combines TRBV19 with TRBJ2-7; 8 bases match TRBD1. Germline CDR1 is LNHDA and CDR2 is SQIVND (reference sequence). V trimming: 6 bases; J trimming: 4 bases; junction bases outside the gene matches: 14. This CDR3 spans 16 amino acids. CDR3: CASSLRGDRGWYEQYF. DNA for the CDR3: TGTGCCAGTAGCCTACGGGGCGACAGGGGATGGTACGAGCAGTACTTC. Together with reference TRBV19 and TRBJ2-7, the CDR3 gives the full variable domain: DGGITQSPKYLFRKEGQNVTLSCEQNLNHDAMYWYRQDPGQGLRLIYYSQIVNDFQKGDIAEGYSVSREKKESFPLTVTSAQKNPTAFYLCASSLRGDRGWYEQYFGPGTRLTVT.

This chain connects TRBV28 to TRBJ2-7, with 7 bases lining up with TRBD2. The germline V gene has CDR1 MDHEN and CDR2 SYDVKM. V dropped 7 bases and J dropped 2; count of bases not matched to a gene: 5. The CDR3 is 13 residues long. CDR3 sequence: CASIRGSPYEQYF. For the CDR3, the DNA is TGTGCCAGCATTCGCGGGAGCCCCTACGAGCAGTACTTC.

This chain uses TRBV18 with TRBJ2-3, with a weak D call TRBD1 (7 bases). Germline V gene lookup returns CDR1 KGHSH and CDR2 LQKENI. Deletions cut 3 bases from V and 8 bases from J, with 18 bases between. The CDR3 spans 15 residues. In nucleotides, the CDR3 is TGTGCCAGCTCACCTCAGGGGGGCTCTGTTGGTACGCAGTATTTT. It specifies CASSPQGGSVGTQYF.

This clone was observed a single time. The chain uses TRBV6-5 and TRBJ2-7; 9 bases agree with TRBD2. CDR3 length equals 14 residues. The junction had 7 bases not matched to a gene; V was cut back by 10 bases and J by 0 bases. Germline CDR1 MNHEY, CDR2 SVGAGI. The chain's CDR3 is CATQRGAVSYEQYV. The CDR3 DNA follows: TGTGCCACACAGCGGGGGGCCGTCTCCTACGAGCAGTACGTC.

This clone came up a few times. V usage is TRBV30 and J usage is TRBJ1-1; possible D gene TRBD1, 5 bases. Germline V gene lookup returns CDR1 GTSNPN and CDR2 SVGIG (reference sequence). The CDR3 runs to 14 residues. V was pared by 5 bases and J by 1 base, with 14 bases between. CDR3 in DNA: TGTGCCTGGTCTAGGGGTCAGTCGAACACTGAAGCTTTCTTT. This translates into CAWSRGQSNTEAFF.

In its sample, this clone was seen a few times. V usage is TRBV6-2 or TRBV6-3 and J usage is TRBJ2-7; TRBD2 matches at 7 bases. V lost 2 bases to trimming and J lost 6 bases; unmatched junction nucleotides: 13. The germline V gene encodes CDR1 MNHEY and CDR2 SVGEGT. CDR3 length: 16 residues. Written as DNA, the CDR3 is TGTGCCAGCAGTTACCGGGGAACTAGCGAAATCGGCGAGCAGTACGTC. It is translated as CASSYRGTSEIGEQYV.

The chain uses TRBV10-3 and TRBJ1-1; tentative D call: TRBD1 (6 bases). This CDR3 comprises 13 residues. CDR1 ENHRY and CDR2 SYGVKD come from the germline V gene. V lost 6 bases and J lost 1, with 9 bases in between. CDR3 residues: CAISQTGNTEAFF. In nucleotides, the CDR3 is TGTGCCATCAGCCAGACAGGGAACACTGAAGCTTTCTTT.

V usage is TRBV5-1 and J usage is TRBJ2-5; 8 bases map to TRBD1. V was pared by 0 bases and J by 5 bases, with 9 bases of the junction left unmatched. The CDR3 runs to 16 residues. The germline CDR1 and CDR2 sequences are SGHRS and YFSETQ. CDR3: CASSLGIQGDGETQYF. The CDR3 region has the DNA TGCGCCAGCAGCTTGGGGATACAGGGGGACGGGGAGACCCAGTACTTC.

A word on this clone: A much larger clone lies one base from this, so it may be a read error. The V and J genes are TRBV7-3 and TRBJ1-1, with TRBD1 matching over 7 bases. The CDR3 is made up of 13 amino acids. V lost 5 bases to trimming and J lost 1 base; unmatched junction nucleotides: 1. CDR1 is SGHTA and CDR2 is FQGTGA in the germline V gene. The CDR3 bases are TGTGCCAGCAGCCGGGACAGGAACACTGAAGCTTTCTTT. This sequence encodes CASSRDRNTEAFF.

The rearrangement joins TRBV20-1 to TRBJ2-2; no firm D call. This CDR3 has 12 residues. Trimming left V 3 bases short and J 3 bases short, with 5 bases between. CDR1 DFQATT and CDR2 SNEGSKA come from the germline V gene (reference sequence). CDR3 nucleotides: TGCAGTGCTAGTGCCGACACCGGGGAGCTGTTTTTT. It encodes CSASADTGELFF.